This TCR beta chain originates from a study of blood T cell repertoires in COVID-19. Across the study: The study drew acute and convalescent COVID-19 samples from the United States, Italy and Spain. The analysed material was cDNA or gDNA that came from T cells, B-cell-depleted T cells, or PBMCs.

In the authors' workflow: Estimated nucleated cell counts came from reference gene primer amplification. The assay was immunoSEQ multiplex PCR, and TCRdb's table has in-frame clones only and misses some. For V, J and clone size, that table is used; D and trimming come from the DNA. The sample carries 150,000 to 200,000 clones, 70% to 90% recorded once. This TCR derives from a human donor in a cohort sampled during active COVID-19. Sequencing was performed on peripheral blood.

CDR3 sequence (DNA): TGTGCCAGCAGTGAATTGAGACAGGGGGGAACAGATACGCAGTATTTT. Protein sequence: CASSELRQGGTDTQYF. J is TRBJ2-3 and V is TRBV2; 9 bases are shared with TRBD1. V lost 2 bases and J lost 3; bases outside the gene matches: 6. The V gene's germline CDR1 is SNHLY and CDR2 FYNNEI. The CDR3 is 16 amino acids.